These 32 T cell receptor beta chains came from one sample sequenced in a study of cytomegalovirus exposure and HLA in healthy donors. This PCR relied on a set of 60 Vbeta primers and 13 Jbeta primers. Libraries were prepared by immunoSEQ multiplex PCR; TCRdb keeps only in-frame clonotypes and omits some of them. The sample's table shows about 160,000 clones. Sequenced sample: PBMCs. These receptor sequences come from a woman aged 55-69 years in good health and CMV-seronegative.

The chain is built from TRBV6-6 and TRBJ2-3, with a possible D match to TRBD2 (5 bases). Germline V gene lookup returns CDR1 MNHNY and CDR2 SVGAGI (reference sequence). The CDR3 totals 15 residues. V lost 7 bases, J lost 1 base, and 15 bases lay in between. CDR3: CASTNRGSGTDTQYF. CDR3 coding DNA: TGTGCCAGCACAAACCGGGGTTCCGGCACAGATACGCAGTATTTT.

The V gene is TRBV5-4, the J gene TRBJ2-5; D is ambiguous. The end of the DNA fits TRBJ2-7 better, so the J call may be wrong. CDR1 and CDR2 (germline): SGHNT, YYREEE (reference sequence). The CDR3 contains 13 residues. The CDR3 nucleotides read TGTGCCAGCAGCTTAGACGGGTCCTACGAGCAGTACTTC. Translated, it gives CASSLDGSYEQYF.

This chain uses TRBV14 with TRBJ1-2; D not resolved. CDR3 length: 11 amino acids. V was trimmed by 1 base and J by 8 bases, leaving 5 bases between them. From germline, CDR1 is SGHDN and CDR2 FVKESK. CDR3 in amino acids: CASSQGEGYTF. The CDR3 DNA follows: TGTGCCAGCAGCCAAGGGGAGGGCTACACCTTC. Complete variable domain (other parts from reference TRBV14 and TRBJ1-2): EAGVTQFPSHSVIEKGQTVTLRCDPISGHDNLYWYRRVMGKEIKFLLHFVKESKQDESGMPNNRFLAERTGGTYSTLKVQPAELEDSGVYFCASSQGEGYTFGSGTRLTVV.

The genes are TRBV5-1 and TRBJ1-1, with no clear D. The V gene's germline CDR1 is SGHRS and CDR2 YFSETQ. This CDR3 spans 15 amino acids. V was trimmed by 0 bases and J by 0 bases, leaving 9 bases between them. CDR3 region: CASSLAGSMNTEAFF. DNA of the CDR3: TGCGCCAGCAGCTTGGCCGGGAGCATGAACACTGAAGCTTTCTTT.

V gene TRBV5-1 combines with J gene TRBJ2-2; tentatively, D is TRBD1 (6 bases). The V end lost 2 bases, the J end lost 4 bases, and 12 bases lay between the germline ends. Germline CDR1 reads SGHRS; CDR2 reads YFSETQ. The CDR3 covers 15 residues. The CDR3 DNA sequence: TGCGCCAGCAGCTTCTCCCAGGGGAGCACCGGGGAGCTGTTTTTT. It specifies CASSFSQGSTGELFF. Looking up the rest from reference TRBV5-1 and TRBJ2-2 gives the full variable domain: KAGVTQTPRYLIKTRGQQVTLSCSPISGHRSVSWYQQTPGQGLQFLFEYFSETQRNKGNFPGRFSGRQFSNSRSEMNVSTLELGDSALYLCASSFSQGSTGELFFGEGSRLTVL.

CDR3 sequence reads: CASSLAGHSNQPQHF. CDR3 sequence (DNA): TGCGCCAGCAGCTTGGCAGGGCATAGCAATCAGCCCCAGCATTTT. The rearrangement uses TRBV5-1 and TRBJ1-5, with a tentative D call TRBD1 (5 bases). Germline V CDR1 and CDR2: SGHRS, YFSETQ. The germline V and J ends were trimmed by 0 bases and 0 bases, with 7 bases remaining between them. There are 15 residues in the CDR3.

The chain employs TRBV25-1 and TRBJ2-7; perhaps TRBD1 as D (6 bases). The CDR3 is 13 amino acids. In germline, CDR1 is MGHDK, CDR2 SYGVNS. Trimming pared 7 bases from V and 4 bases from J, leaving 14 bases between. Written as DNA, the CDR3 is TGTGCCAGCACCCGGCAGGGGACATACGAGCAGTACTTC. Encoded protein: CASTRQGTYEQYF.

Of note for this clone: At one end, the junction sequence differs from germline, possibly due to a read error. The chain uses TRBV7-9 and TRBJ2-3; 11 positions match TRBD1. The CDR3 loop spans 11 amino acids. Germline CDR1 and CDR2: SEHNR and FQNEAQ (reference sequence). CDR3 protein: CASSAGTGGNF. DNA for the CDR3: TGTGCCAGCAGCGCCGGGACAGGGGGGAATTTT.

CDR3 sequence (DNA): TGTGCCAGCAGCTTAACAGGGGCCGAAAATCAGCCCCAGCATTTT. Translated: CASSLTGAENQPQHF. This chain connects TRBV11-1 to TRBJ1-5; 7 bases map to TRBD1. Germline values: CDR1 SGHAT, CDR2 FQDESV (reference sequence). The CDR3 sequence is 15 residues long. V gave up 2 bases and J gave up 4 bases; unmatched junction bases: 5.

This chain connects TRBV9 to TRBJ2-1, with 8 bases lining up with TRBD2. This CDR3 is 14 amino acids long. The trim removed 4 bases at V and 4 bases at J, leaving 4 bases unmatched. CDR1 SGDLS and CDR2 YYNGEE come from the germline V gene. The CDR3 DNA reads TGTGCCAGCAGCCCGAGCGGGGGATACAATGAGCAGTTCTTC. Encoded protein: CASSPSGGYNEQFF.

The rearrangement joins TRBV29-1 to TRBJ1-4; D ambiguous. This CDR3 is 12 amino acids long. Trimming removed 7 bases at V and 5 bases at J, with 11 bases between. Germline loops: CDR1 SQVTM, CDR2 ANQGSEA. The DNA of the CDR3 is TGCAGCGCGTCCGGGGAAAATGAAAAACTGTTTTTT. It translates to CSASGENEKLFF.

The chain has TRBV11-2 and TRBJ2-5, with a weak D call TRBD2 (7 bases). V was cut by 5 bases and J by 4 bases, with 17 bases left in between. Germline V gene lookup returns CDR1 SGHAT and CDR2 FQNNGV. This CDR3 spans 15 amino acids. The CDR3 nucleotides are TGTGCCAGCAGCGCCACCTGGGGGGGGCGAGAGACCCAGTACTTC. Encoded protein: CASSATWGGRETQYF.

The genes are TRBV7-3 and TRBJ2-2; TRBD1 aligns across 7 bases. The CDR3 has 15 amino acids. The junction had 1 base not matched to a gene; V was cut back by 2 bases and J by 1 base. Germline V gene lookup returns CDR1 SGHTA and CDR2 FQGTGA. CDR3 sequence reads: CASSLRTGNTGELFF. In DNA form, the CDR3 reads TGTGCCAGCAGCTTACGGACAGGGAACACCGGGGAGCTGTTTTTT. The full variable domain, rest sourced from reference TRBV7-3 and TRBJ2-2, is GAGVSQTPSNKVTEKGKYVELRCDPISGHTALYWYRQSLGQGPEFLIYFQGTGAADDSGLPNDRFFAVRPEGSVSTLKIQRTERGDSAVYLCASSLRTGNTGELFFGEGSRLTVL.

J is TRBJ2-1 and V is TRBV5-6, with 7 positions matching TRBD1. This CDR3 spans 13 amino acids. The V and J ends lost 2 bases and 5 bases, in that order; junction bases with no gene match: 1. Per germline, CDR1 SGHDT and CDR2 YYEEEE. This chain's CDR3 is CASSFTGDNEQFF. As DNA, the CDR3 is TGTGCCAGCAGCTTTACAGGGGACAATGAGCAGTTCTTC.

J is TRBJ2-5 and V is TRBV11-2; TRBD1 aligns across 7 bases. This CDR3 contains 17 residues. With V trimmed by 3 bases and J by 1 base, 11 bases remained unmatched. Germline assignment: CDR1 SGHAT and CDR2 FQNNGV. As DNA, the CDR3 is TGTGCCAGCAGCTTTTTTGAGGGGGCGAGAAGCCAAGAGACCCAGTACTTC. Translated, it gives CASSFFEGARSQETQYF.

The V gene is TRBV9, the J gene TRBJ1-3; D uncertain. The CDR3 runs to 14 residues. The germline V gene has CDR1 SGDLS and CDR2 YYNGEE. Trimming cost V 3 bases and J 3 bases, with 10 bases left between them. CDR3 coding DNA: TGTGCCAGCAGCGCGGGAGACCATGGAAACACCATATATTTT. It codes for CASSAGDHGNTIYF.

The CDR3 is CASSPDRGDTQYF. The CDR3 DNA sequence: TGTGCCAGCAGCCCGGACAGGGGAGATACGCAGTATTTT. J is TRBJ2-3 and V is TRBV7-8; the match to TRBD1 covers 9 bases. In germline, CDR1 is SGHVS, CDR2 FQNEAQ. The trim removed 5 bases at V and 5 bases at J, leaving 2 bases unmatched. This CDR3 has 13 residues.

The chain recombines TRBV5-1 with TRBJ2-5; TRBD1 agrees at 8 bases. This CDR3 has 15 amino acids. Looked up from germline, CDR1 is SGHRS and CDR2 is YFSETQ. The V gene end was trimmed by 4 bases and the J gene end by 1 base; junction bases not matched to a gene: 6. The CDR3 here is CASSLTGDRQETQYF. The CDR3 DNA sequence: TGCGCCAGCAGCCTGACAGGGGATCGCCAAGAGACCCAGTACTTC.

This chain joins TRBV5-8 and TRBJ2-7; no clear D gene. V was clipped by 0 bases and J by 3 bases, with 4 bases between them. Germline loops: CDR1 SGHTS, CDR2 YDEGEE. There are 12 residues in the CDR3. CDR3 loop: CASSLDNYEQYF. DNA for the CDR3: TGTGCCAGCAGCTTGGACAACTACGAGCAGTACTTC. Looking up the rest from reference TRBV5-8 and TRBJ2-7 gives the full variable domain: EAGVTQSPTHLIKTRGQQATLRCSPISGHTSVYWYQQALGLGLQFLLWYDEGEERNRGNFPPRFSGRQFPNYSSELNVNALELEDSALYLCASSLDNYEQYFGPGTRLTVT.

The chain joins TRBV4-2 to TRBJ1-2; tentative D call: TRBD1 (5 bases). V dropped 1 base and J dropped 7 bases, with 19 bases sitting between them. The CDR3 contains 16 residues. Germline assignment: CDR1 LGHNA and CDR2 YNFKEQ. CDR3 in amino acids: CASSQGWRGERGGYTF. CDR3 bases: TGTGCCAGCAGCCAAGGGTGGAGGGGAGAGAGGGGTGGCTACACCTTC.

V usage is TRBV18 and J usage is TRBJ1-5; D is perhaps TRBD1 (5 bases). The germline gives CDR1 KGHSH, CDR2 LQKENI. The V gene lost 0 bases and the J gene lost 7 bases, with 13 bases spanning the gap. There are 15 residues in the CDR3. The CDR3 bases are TGTGCCAGCTCACCACCTCAGGGTTCGGGCCAGCCCCAGCATTTT. Translation gives CASSPPQGSGQPQHF.

V gene TRBV6-1 combines with J gene TRBJ1-2, with D hard to call. Trimming stripped 4 bases from V and 3 bases from J, with 9 bases between. This CDR3 spans 13 amino acids. The V gene's germline CDR1 is MNHNS and CDR2 SASEGT. CDR3 DNA: TGTGCCAGCAGTGGCACTGTCGACTATGGCTACACCTTC. Its translation is CASSGTVDYGYTF.

The chain recombines TRBV7-9 with TRBJ1-2; 7 bases fit TRBD1. Losses at the gene ends were 5 bases for V and 1 base for J; bases not matched to a gene: 13. The germline CDR1 and CDR2 sequences are SEHNR and FQNEAQ (reference sequence). CDR3 length: 17 residues. For the CDR3, the DNA is TGTGCCAGCAGCGTTCCCCGGTGGCAGGGGGGTAACTATGGCTACACCTTC. Translating gives CASSVPRWQGGNYGYTF.

The CDR3 coding sequence is TGTGCCTGGAGTGTACCGGGACAGGGGAACACTGAAGCTTTCTTT. This translates into CAWSVPGQGNTEAFF. The V call is TRBV30, the J call TRBJ1-1; 9 bases fit TRBD1. The germline gives CDR1 GTSNPN, CDR2 SVGIG (reference sequence). With 0 bases clipped from V and 1 base from J, the junction kept 3 bases outside the gene matches. This CDR3 comprises 15 residues. Looking up the rest from reference TRBV30 and TRBJ1-1 gives the full variable domain: SQTIHQWPATLVQPVGSPLSLECTVEGTSNPNLYWYRQAAGRGLQLLFYSVGIGQISSEVPQNLSASRPQDRQFILSSKKLLLSDSGFYLCAWSVPGQGNTEAFFGQGTRLTVV.

The CDR3 here is CASSWRGVTGELFF. The CDR3, as DNA: TGTGCCAGCAGTTGGAGGGGCGTCACCGGGGAGCTGTTTTTT. The V call is TRBV6-5, the J call TRBJ2-2; weak D call: TRBD2 (6 bases). The CDR3 contains 14 residues. CDR1 is MNHEY, CDR2 SVGAGI, per germline. Trimming removed 4 bases from V and 4 bases from J, with 10 bases in between.

The gene calls are TRBV9 and TRBJ1-1; possibly TRBD1 for D (5 bases). Per the germline V gene, CDR1 is SGDLS and CDR2 is YYNGEE. The V end lost 4 bases, the J end lost 2 bases, and 12 bases lay between the germline ends. The CDR3 runs to 14 residues. For the CDR3, the DNA is TGTGCCAGCAGCCCCACAGGTACTAACACTGAAGCTTTCTTT. Residues: CASSPTGTNTEAFF.

The rearrangement links TRBV7-9 to TRBJ2-7; 8 nucleotides line up with TRBD1. V gave up 3 bases and J gave up 0 bases; unmatched junction bases: 7. CDR1 SEHNR and CDR2 FQNEAQ come from the germline V gene (reference sequence). There are 16 residues in the CDR3. The CDR3 nucleotides read TGTGCCAGCAGCTTGTCTAACAGGGGGTTCTCCTACGAGCAGTACTTC. It codes for CASSLSNRGFSYEQYF. The variable domain in full, completed from reference TRBV7-9 and TRBJ2-7, reads DTGVSQNPRHKITKRGQNVTFRCDPISEHNRLYWYRQTLGQGPEFLTYFQNEAQLEKSRLLSDRFSAERPKGSFSTLEIQRTEQGDSAMYLCASSLSNRGFSYEQYFGPGTRLTVT.

The chain joins TRBV19 to TRBJ1-5; TRBD1 aligns across 12 bases. The junction had 10 bases not matched to a gene; V was cut back by 7 bases and J by 6 bases. This CDR3 is 16 amino acids long. Germline V lookup: CDR1 LNHDA, CDR2 SQIVND (reference sequence). The CDR3 DNA reads as TGTGCCAGTATCAAGGGGGGACAGGGGGCCTTTCAGCCCCAGCATTTT. Translating gives CASIKGGQGAFQPQHF.

The gene calls are TRBV7-6 and TRBJ2-2; D may be TRBD2 (5 bases). Per germline, CDR1 SGHVS and CDR2 FNYEAQ. V dropped 3 bases and J dropped 2 bases, with 13 bases sitting between them. This CDR3 is built from 16 residues. CDR3 in amino acids: CASSFSGLQNTGELFF. DNA of the CDR3: TGTGCCAGCAGCTTTTCCGGACTCCAAAACACCGGGGAGCTGTTTTTT.

The rearrangement links TRBV4-3 to TRBJ2-2, with D maybe TRBD1 (7 bases). The CDR3 spans 16 residues. V was clipped by 2 bases and J by 5 bases, with 15 bases between them. Germline assignment: CDR1 LGHNA and CDR2 YSLEER. CDR3 protein: CASSQWSGGPTGELFF. CDR3 DNA sequence: TGCGCCAGCAGCCAATGGTCAGGGGGGCCAACCGGGGAGCTGTTTTTT.

The chain couples TRBV5-1 to TRBJ2-7, with D possibly matching TRBD1 (6 bases). The V and J ends lost 0 bases and 4 bases respectively, with 14 bases between them. Germline CDR1 is SGHRS and CDR2 is YFSETQ. This CDR3 contains 15 residues. In DNA form, the CDR3 reads TGCGCCAGCAGCTTGGGGGGGCGTGGGGTTTACGAGCAGTACTTC. It encodes CASSLGGRGVYEQYF. The complete variable domain, with remaining parts taken from reference TRBV5-1 and TRBJ2-7, reads KAGVTQTPRYLIKTRGQQVTLSCSPISGHRSVSWYQQTPGQGLQFLFEYFSETQRNKGNFPGRFSGRQFSNSRSEMNVSTLELGDSALYLCASSLGGRGVYEQYFGPGTRLTVT.

Comments on this clone: Other DNA sequences in the sample encode the same CDR3. The gene calls are TRBV7-9 and TRBJ1-5, with TRBD1 as a possible D gene (6 bases). V lost 4 bases and J 7 bases, leaving 20 bases between the germline ends. From germline, CDR1 is SEHNR and CDR2 FQNEAQ (reference sequence). This CDR3 is built from 16 residues. CDR3 protein: CASSSVPGEGDQPQHF. The CDR3 DNA sequence: TGTGCCAGCAGCTCCGTCCCAGGGGAGGGAGACCAGCCCCAGCATTTT. The whole variable domain, filled in from reference TRBV7-9 and TRBJ1-5, reads DTGVSQNPRHKITKRGQNVTFRCDPISEHNRLYWYRQTLGQGPEFLTYFQNEAQLEKSRLLSDRFSAERPKGSFSTLEIQRTEQGDSAMYLCASSSVPGEGDQPQHFGDGTRLSIL.